The 18 T cell receptor beta chains reported below all come from one sample, sequenced in a study of monozygotic twins with inflammatory bowel disease. TCRdb reprocessed the 5' RACE reads; each CDR3 protein has one entry and no DNA is given. The listing contains approximately 330,000 distinct CDR3 sequences. Sequencing was performed on blood. Receptors were obtained from a human donor with ulcerative colitis or Crohn's disease, or a healthy co-twin of an affected twin (not recorded which).

This chain connects TRBV2 to TRBJ2-3; TCRdb lists TRBD2, though no DNA is available to test this call. The CDR3 covers 16 residues. CDR1 is SNHLY, CDR2 FYNNEI, per germline. The CDR3 here is CASSPGGLAGADTQYF.

This chain uses TRBV6-2 or TRBV6-3 with TRBJ2-1; TCRdb's D call of TRBD2 is untestable without DNA. Germline V gene sequence: CDR1 MNHEY, CDR2 SVGEGT. This CDR3 spans 15 amino acids. CDR3 region: CASREVGGTYNEQFF.

The CDR3 spells CASSQDKWRADYEQYF. The chain uses TRBV4-1 and TRBJ2-7; there is no DNA to check the TCRdb D call of TRBD2. Looked up from germline, CDR1 is MGHRA and CDR2 is YSYEKL. There are 16 residues in the CDR3.

The genes are TRBV14 and TRBJ1-1. This CDR3 spans 13 amino acids. Germline V gene data show CDR1 as SGHDN and CDR2 as FVKESK. CDR3: CASSQGFNTEAFF.

This chain's CDR3 is CASSLVGPSGQTNEKLFF. V and J are TRBV5-1 and TRBJ1-4; no DNA is available, so the TRBD1 call from TCRdb remains unchecked. Germline V lookup: CDR1 SGHRS, CDR2 YFSETQ. The CDR3 is made up of 18 amino acids.

J is TRBJ1-1 and V is TRBV5-1. CDR1 and CDR2 from the germline V gene are SGHRS and YFSETQ. The CDR3 sequence is 16 residues long. The CDR3 loop is CASSLNGRKTNTEAFF.

The chain recombines TRBV6-2 or TRBV6-3 with TRBJ2-7; TCRdb indicates TRBD1, and absent DNA this call remains unverified. The V gene's germline CDR1 is MNHEY and CDR2 SVGEGT. The CDR3 consists of 15 residues. The chain's CDR3 is CASSWLTGVSYEQYF.

The chain uses TRBV12-3 or TRBV12-4 and TRBJ1-2; there is no DNA to check the TCRdb D call of TRBD1. This CDR3 has 14 amino acids. CDR3 sequence reads: CASNPGAANYGYTF.

J is TRBJ2-3 and V is TRBV4-2; TCRdb gives TRBD2 as the D gene, but with no DNA this cannot be confirmed. There are 14 residues in the CDR3. Germline V lookup: CDR1 LGHNA, CDR2 YNFKEQ. This CDR3 is CASSPGANTDTQYF.

The gene calls are TRBV5-1 and TRBJ2-3; the D call of TRBD1 rests on TCRdb alone, since no DNA is present to check it. CDR3 length: 16 residues. Germline V gene lookup returns CDR1 SGHRS and CDR2 YFSETQ. CDR3 loop: CASSLEYGGGTDTQYF.

The CDR3 reads CASEGTGGYNEQFF. The rearrangement uses TRBV5-1 and TRBJ2-1; TCRdb calls TRBD1, which cannot be checked without DNA. CDR1 SGHRS and CDR2 YFSETQ come from the germline V gene. CDR3 length: 14 residues.

The V call is TRBV7-2, the J call TRBJ2-1; TCRdb designates TRBD2, a call that cannot be tested without DNA. Germline-derived CDR1 and CDR2 are SGHTA and FQGNSA. The CDR3 loop spans 16 amino acids. The CDR3 loop is CASSLGAGGRTDEQFF.

The chain joins TRBV20-1 to TRBJ1-1; the D call from TCRdb, TRBD1, cannot be confirmed without DNA. Germline CDR1 and CDR2: DFQATT and SNEGSKA (reference sequence). The CDR3 is 16 residues long. The CDR3 sequence: CSATNTYRVRNTEAFF.

The chain is built from TRBV7-9 and TRBJ1-1. CDR1 is SEHNR, CDR2 FQNEAQ, per germline (reference sequence). This CDR3 contains 11 residues. This CDR3 reads CASSSDPEAFF.

The CDR3 spells CASSSQPGTVPSRKETQYF. The chain has TRBV11-2 and TRBJ2-5; the D call from TCRdb, TRBD1, cannot be confirmed without DNA. Per the germline V gene, CDR1 is SGHAT and CDR2 is FQNNGV. The CDR3 totals 19 residues.

J is TRBJ2-7 and V is TRBV12-3 or TRBV12-4; TCRdb lists TRBD2, though no DNA is available to test this call. The CDR3 extends over 15 amino acids. The CDR3 sequence: CASSKTSGRASEQYF.

The J gene is TRBJ2-7, the V gene TRBV20-1; the D call from TCRdb, TRBD1, cannot be confirmed without DNA. The CDR3 loop spans 13 amino acids. In germline, CDR1 is DFQATT, CDR2 SNEGSKA (reference sequence). The CDR3 sequence is CSARAGVTYEQYF.

This chain joins TRBV20-1 and TRBJ1-1; TCRdb selects TRBD1, and the lack of DNA leaves this call unchecked. Germline assignment: CDR1 DFQATT and CDR2 SNEGSKA (reference sequence). The CDR3 runs to 15 residues. CDR3 residues: CSARDFGGMNTEAFF.